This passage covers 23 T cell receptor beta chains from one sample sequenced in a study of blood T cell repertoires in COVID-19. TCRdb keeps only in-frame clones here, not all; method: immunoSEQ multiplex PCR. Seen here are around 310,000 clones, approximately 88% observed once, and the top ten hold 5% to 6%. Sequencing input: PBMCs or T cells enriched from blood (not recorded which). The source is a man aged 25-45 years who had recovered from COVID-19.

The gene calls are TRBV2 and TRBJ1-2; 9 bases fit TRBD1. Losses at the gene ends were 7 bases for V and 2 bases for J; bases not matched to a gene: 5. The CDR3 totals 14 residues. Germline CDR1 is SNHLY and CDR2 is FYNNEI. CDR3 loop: CASTPGQGNYGYTF. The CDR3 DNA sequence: TGTGCCAGCACTCCGGGACAGGGAAACTATGGCTACACCTTC.

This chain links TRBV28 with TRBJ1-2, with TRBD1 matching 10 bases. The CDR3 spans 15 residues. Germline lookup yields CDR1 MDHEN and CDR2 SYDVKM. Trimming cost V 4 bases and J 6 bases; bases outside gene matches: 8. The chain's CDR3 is CASSSPGTGENGYTF. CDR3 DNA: TGTGCCAGCAGTTCGCCCGGGACAGGGGAGAATGGCTACACCTTC.

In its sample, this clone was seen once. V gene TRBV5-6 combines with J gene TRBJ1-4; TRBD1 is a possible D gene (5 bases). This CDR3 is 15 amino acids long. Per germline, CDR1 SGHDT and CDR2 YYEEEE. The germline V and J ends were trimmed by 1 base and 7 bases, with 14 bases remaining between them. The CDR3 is CASSLSAQGGEKLFF. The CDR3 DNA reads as TGTGCCAGCAGCTTGTCCGCTCAGGGAGGTGAAAAACTGTTTTTT.

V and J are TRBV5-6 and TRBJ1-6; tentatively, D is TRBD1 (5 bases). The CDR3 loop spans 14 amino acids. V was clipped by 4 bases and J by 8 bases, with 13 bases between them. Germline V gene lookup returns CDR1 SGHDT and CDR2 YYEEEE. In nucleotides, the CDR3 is TGTGCCAGCAGCCGCGGGACGGTGGATTCACCCCTCCACTTT. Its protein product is CASSRGTVDSPLHF.

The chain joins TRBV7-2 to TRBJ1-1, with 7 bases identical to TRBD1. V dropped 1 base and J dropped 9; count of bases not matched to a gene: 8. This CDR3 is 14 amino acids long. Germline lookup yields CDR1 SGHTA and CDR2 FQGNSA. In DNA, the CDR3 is TGTGCCAGCAGCTTAGGGCAGGGGGTATTCAAAGCTTTCTTT. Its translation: CASSLGQGVFKAFF. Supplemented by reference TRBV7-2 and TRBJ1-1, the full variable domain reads GAGVSQSPSNKVTEKGKDVELRCDPISGHTALYWYRQSLGQGLEFLIYFQGNSAPDKSGLPSDRFSAERTGGSVSTLTIQRTQQEDSAVYLCASSLGQGVFKAFFGQGTRLTVV.

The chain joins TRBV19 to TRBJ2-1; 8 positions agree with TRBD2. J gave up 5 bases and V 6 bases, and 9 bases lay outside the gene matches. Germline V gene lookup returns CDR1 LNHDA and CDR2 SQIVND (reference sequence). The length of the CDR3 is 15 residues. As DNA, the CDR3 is TGTGCCAGTAGGCCCCGGGGGCGGGGGGACAATGAGCAGTTCTTC. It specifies CASRPRGRGDNEQFF.

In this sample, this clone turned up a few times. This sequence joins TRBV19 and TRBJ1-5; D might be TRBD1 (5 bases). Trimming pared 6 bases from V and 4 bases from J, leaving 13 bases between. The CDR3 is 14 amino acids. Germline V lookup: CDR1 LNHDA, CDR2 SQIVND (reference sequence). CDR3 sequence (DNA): TGTGCCAGTAGGGAAACAGGTTTAAATCAGCCCCAGCATTTT. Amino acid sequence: CASRETGLNQPQHF.

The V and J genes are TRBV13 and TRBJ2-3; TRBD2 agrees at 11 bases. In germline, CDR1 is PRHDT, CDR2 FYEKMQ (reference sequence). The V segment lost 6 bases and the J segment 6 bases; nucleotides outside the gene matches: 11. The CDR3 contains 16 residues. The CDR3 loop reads CASSPPSGGSFDTQYF. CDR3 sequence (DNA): TGTGCCAGCAGTCCCCCTAGCGGGGGGTCCTTCGATACGCAGTATTTT.

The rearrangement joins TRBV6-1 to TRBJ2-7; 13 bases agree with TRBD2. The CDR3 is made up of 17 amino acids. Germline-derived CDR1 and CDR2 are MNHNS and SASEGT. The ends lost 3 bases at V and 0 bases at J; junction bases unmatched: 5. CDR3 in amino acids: CASSDETSGGFSYEQYF. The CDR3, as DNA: TGTGCCAGCAGTGATGAGACTAGCGGGGGGTTCTCCTACGAGCAGTACTTC.

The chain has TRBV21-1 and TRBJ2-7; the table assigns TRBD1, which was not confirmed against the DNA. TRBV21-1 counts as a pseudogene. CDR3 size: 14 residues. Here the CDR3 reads CASRWGQGPYEQYF. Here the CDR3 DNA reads TGTGCCAGCCGCTGGGGACAGGGACCCTACGAGCAGTACTTC.

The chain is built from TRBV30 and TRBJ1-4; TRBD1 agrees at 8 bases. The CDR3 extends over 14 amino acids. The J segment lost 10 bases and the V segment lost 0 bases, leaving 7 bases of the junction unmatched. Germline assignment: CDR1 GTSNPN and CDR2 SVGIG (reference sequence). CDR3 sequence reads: CAWSVTSRGLKLFF. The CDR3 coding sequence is TGTGCCTGGAGTGTAACGTCCAGGGGGCTAAAACTGTTTTTT.

CDR3 sequence reads: CASSGTGGISYEQYF. DNA of the CDR3: TGCGCCAGCAGCGGGACAGGGGGTATAAGCTACGAGCAGTACTTC. This sequence joins TRBV5-1 and TRBJ2-7; TRBD1 matches 11 bases. The ends lost 4 bases at V and 3 bases at J; junction bases unmatched: 6. The CDR3 contains 15 residues. Germline assignment: CDR1 SGHRS and CDR2 YFSETQ.

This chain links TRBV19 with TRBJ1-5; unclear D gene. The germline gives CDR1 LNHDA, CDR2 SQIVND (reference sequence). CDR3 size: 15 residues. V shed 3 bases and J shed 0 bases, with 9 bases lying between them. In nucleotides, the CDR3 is TGTGCCAGTAGTATCACACCGTATAGCAATCAGCCCCAGCATTTT. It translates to CASSITPYSNQPQHF.

The CDR3 spells CAISEKRLSTDTQYF. CDR3 sequence (DNA): TGTGCCATCAGTGAAAAGCGGCTTAGCACAGATACGCAGTATTTT. The chain has TRBV10-3 and TRBJ2-3, with TRBD2 as a possible D gene (5 bases). This CDR3 has 15 residues. The germline V gene encodes CDR1 ENHRY and CDR2 SYGVKD. V was cut by 3 bases and J by 0 bases, with 10 bases left in between.

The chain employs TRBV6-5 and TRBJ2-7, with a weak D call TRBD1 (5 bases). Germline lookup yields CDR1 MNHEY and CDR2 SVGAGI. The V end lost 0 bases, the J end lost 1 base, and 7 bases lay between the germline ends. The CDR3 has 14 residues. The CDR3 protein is CASSYSTESYEQYF. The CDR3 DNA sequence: TGTGCCAGCAGTTACTCGACAGAATCCTACGAGCAGTACTTC.

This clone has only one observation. CDR3 region: CASSSTPGDEQYF. For the CDR3, the DNA is TGTGCCAGCAGCTCAACCCCGGGGGACGAGCAGTACTTC. The rearrangement joins TRBV9 to TRBJ2-7, with D tentatively TRBD2 (6 bases). Trimming shortened V by 4 bases and J by 5 bases, and 13 bases separated the two germline ends. The CDR3 covers 13 residues. The germline gives CDR1 SGDLS, CDR2 YYNGEE. The whole variable domain, filled in from reference TRBV9 and TRBJ2-7, reads DSGVTQTPKHLITATGQRVTLRCSPRSGDLSVYWYQQSLDQGLQFLIQYYNGEERAKGNILERFSAQQFPDLHSELNLSSLELGDSALYFCASSSTPGDEQYFGPGTRLTVT.

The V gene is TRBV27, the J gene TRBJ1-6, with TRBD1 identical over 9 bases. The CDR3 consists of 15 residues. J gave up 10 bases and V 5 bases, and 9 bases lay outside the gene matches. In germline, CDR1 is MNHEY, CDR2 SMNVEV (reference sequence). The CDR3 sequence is CASSPGTGRGSPLHF. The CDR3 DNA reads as TGTGCCAGCAGTCCAGGGACAGGGAGAGGCTCACCCCTCCACTTT.

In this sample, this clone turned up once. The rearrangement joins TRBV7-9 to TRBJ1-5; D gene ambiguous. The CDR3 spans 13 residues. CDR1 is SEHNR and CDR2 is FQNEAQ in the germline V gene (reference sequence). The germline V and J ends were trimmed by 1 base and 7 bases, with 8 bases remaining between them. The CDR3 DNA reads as TGTGCCAGCAGCTTAGGTCCGGGGCAGCCCCAGCATTTT. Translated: CASSLGPGQPQHF.

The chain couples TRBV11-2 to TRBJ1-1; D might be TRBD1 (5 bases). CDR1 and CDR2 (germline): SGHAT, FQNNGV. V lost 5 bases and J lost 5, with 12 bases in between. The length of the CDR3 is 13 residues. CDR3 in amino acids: CASSLQGWTEAFF. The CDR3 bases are TGTGCCAGCAGCCTCCAGGGTTGGACTGAAGCTTTCTTT.

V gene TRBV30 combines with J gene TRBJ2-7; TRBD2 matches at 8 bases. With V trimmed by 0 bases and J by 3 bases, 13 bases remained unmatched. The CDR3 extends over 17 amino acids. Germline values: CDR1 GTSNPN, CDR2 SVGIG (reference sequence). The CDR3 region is CAWSVELGGGLRYEQYF. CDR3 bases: TGTGCCTGGAGTGTCGAATTGGGCGGGGGGCTTCGCTACGAGCAGTACTTC. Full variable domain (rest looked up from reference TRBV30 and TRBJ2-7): SQTIHQWPATLVQPVGSPLSLECTVEGTSNPNLYWYRQAAGRGLQLLFYSVGIGQISSEVPQNLSASRPQDRQFILSSKKLLLSDSGFYLCAWSVELGGGLRYEQYFGPGTRLTVT.

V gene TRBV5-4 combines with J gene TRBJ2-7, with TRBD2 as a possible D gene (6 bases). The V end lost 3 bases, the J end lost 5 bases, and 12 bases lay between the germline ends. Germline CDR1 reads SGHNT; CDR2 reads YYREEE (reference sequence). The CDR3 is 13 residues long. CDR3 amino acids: CASSYFWGDEQYF. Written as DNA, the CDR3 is TGTGCCAGCAGCTATTTCTGGGGGGACGAGCAGTACTTC.

In DNA form, the CDR3 reads TGCGCCAGCAGTTCCGGTGAAACTGAAGCTTTCTTT. Translation: CASSSGETEAFF. The chain carries TRBV5-1 and TRBJ1-1, with D unclear. Looked up from germline, CDR1 is SGHRS and CDR2 is YFSETQ. The CDR3 extends over 12 amino acids. Trimming stripped 5 bases from V and 5 bases from J, with 10 bases between.

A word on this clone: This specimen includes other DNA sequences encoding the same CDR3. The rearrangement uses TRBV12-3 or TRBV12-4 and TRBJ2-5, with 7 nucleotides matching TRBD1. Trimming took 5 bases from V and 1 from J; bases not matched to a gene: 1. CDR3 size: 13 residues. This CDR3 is CASSRDSQETQYF. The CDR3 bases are TGTGCCAGCAGTCGGGACAGCCAAGAGACCCAGTACTTC.